This entry features one TCR beta chain sequence. Its specificity is not known. Sequencing sought depths of 1 in 200,000 to 1 in 1 million T cells. The assay was immunoSEQ multiplex PCR, and TCRdb's table has in-frame clones only and misses some. The data hold about 310,000 clones, with 80% observed a single time. These data come from a study of cytotoxic CD8 clonotypes in ibrutinib-treated CLL. Overall study: On average, each sample had 255,043 productive templates and approximately 85,000 productive rearrangements.

Study-level results: Baseline clonality exceeded age-matched healthy donors and tracked circulating CD8+ T-cell counts. Clonality increased at ibrutinib response and stayed stable in sustained remission. At progression, however, it fell back toward baseline.

CDR1 SGHNT and CDR2 YYREEE come from the germline V gene (reference sequence). The CDR3 contains 18 residues. J lost 4 bases, V lost 0 bases, and 13 bases had no gene match. This sequence joins TRBV5-4 and TRBJ1-1, with TRBD1 matching over 9 bases. The material sequenced was PBMCs, taken before ibrutinib treatment. The sequence came from a human donor with chronic lymphocytic leukemia. As DNA, the CDR3 is TGTGCCAGCAGCTTGGTGGGACAGGGTCTGCTTGTGAGCACTGAAGCTTTCTTT. The encoded protein is CASSLVGQGLLVSTEAFF.